This record looks at one TCR beta chain sequence and its context. Its antigen is as yet unknown. Libraries were prepared by immunoSEQ multiplex PCR; TCRdb keeps only in-frame clonotypes and omits some of them. The table includes around 92,000 clones, under 95% detected once. The entry originates in a study of T cell responses to AZD1222 COVID-19 vaccine. At the level of the study: Second doses that came at about 4 or about 12 weeks were put together. Study-wide results and caveats: Nearly half of spike-specific TCRs reportedly target variant regions that are unmutated in the B.1.351 and B.1.1.7 variants. Sampling that yielded the repertoires occurred only after the peak T cell response.

The CDR3 runs 15 residues. V lost 1 base and J 0 bases, leaving 7 bases between the germline ends. Germline-derived CDR1 and CDR2 are MDHEN and SYDVKM. This TCR was sampled from an adult in good health. V usage is TRBV28 and J usage is TRBJ1-5; D is ambiguous. Sequencing was performed on peripheral blood, taken on day 0 of AZD1222 vaccination. Here the CDR3 DNA reads TGTGCCAGCAGTTTATTCGGATTTAGCAATCAGCCCCAGCATTTT. Translating it yields CASSLFGFSNQPQHF.